This T cell receptor beta chain was identified in a study of graft-versus-host responses after intestinal transplantation. The ends lost 3 bases at V and 3 bases at J; junction bases unmatched: 10. The CDR3 has 17 residues. The germline CDR1 and CDR2 sequences are MDHEN and SYDVKM. Sequencing used immunoSEQ multiplex PCR; TCRdb keeps in-frame clones, though not all of them. The sample includes some 69,000 clones, roughly 90% of them seen just once. The V call is TRBV28, the J call TRBJ2-3, with 9 bases identical to TRBD2. Sequenced material: bone marrow, taken less than 750 days after intestinal transplantation. The source is a human patient who received an intestinal transplant, so some T cells may come from the graft donor. In DNA, the CDR3 is TGTGCCAGCAGTTTCGGTGTAAGGCGGGAGGGTACAGATACGCAGTATTTT. This encodes CASSFGVRREGTDTQYF.